The 8 T cell receptor beta chains given below trace back to one sample, sequenced in a study of identical twins. TCRdb re-called the 5' RACE reads through MiXCR, storing one row per CDR3 protein. This table has nearly 200,000 distinct CDR3 sequences, 15% appearing once. These data also formed part of another study, on T cells expressing NK-cell markers.

The sequenced sample was CD8+ T cells sorted from blood. Every receptor here comes from a woman younger than 30 in good health.

The J gene is TRBJ2-1, the V gene TRBV29-1; 15 nucleotides line up with TRBD2. V shed 3 bases and J 8 bases; nucleotides not matched to a gene: 2. This CDR3 spans 14 amino acids. Germline loops: CDR1 SQVTM, CDR2 ANQGSEA. For the CDR3, the DNA is TGCAGCGTTGATGGGACTAGCGGGGGGTATGAGCAGTTCTTC. Its protein product is CSVDGTSGGYEQFF.

This sequence joins TRBV14 and TRBJ1-6; weak D call: TRBD1 (5 bases). The CDR3 has 16 residues. V was cut by 3 bases and J by 0 bases, with 9 bases left in between. Germline loops: CDR1 SGHDN, CDR2 FVKESK. CDR3 nucleotide sequence: TGTGCCAGCAGCCACGCAGGGCCCTCCTATAATTCACCCCTCCACTTT. Amino acid sequence: CASSHAGPSYNSPLHF.

V and J are TRBV20-1 and TRBJ1-2, with TRBD1 as a possible D gene (5 bases). CDR1 and CDR2 from the germline V gene are DFQATT and SNEGSKA (reference sequence). This CDR3 region has 17 residues. Trimming left V 0 bases short and J 4 bases short, with 21 bases between. Written as DNA, the CDR3 is TGCAGTGCTAGAGATCCGCACCAGGGACGGACCGCCTATGGCTACACCTTC. Translating it yields CSARDPHQGRTAYGYTF.

This clonotype showed up many times. The J gene is TRBJ2-1, the V gene TRBV20-1, with 11 bases identical to TRBD2. V was clipped by 4 bases and J by 0 bases; unmatched bases: 8. There are 17 residues in the CDR3. Germline V CDR1 and CDR2: DFQATT, SNEGSKA (reference sequence). Here the CDR3 reads CSATSGTSGPSYNEQFF. The CDR3 nucleotides read TGCAGTGCTACTTCCGGGACTAGCGGCCCCTCCTACAATGAGCAGTTCTTC.

The chain joins TRBV7-9 to TRBJ1-1; D is perhaps TRBD1 (5 bases). The V end was cut by 5 bases, the J end by 8 bases, with 15 bases between. CDR1 SEHNR and CDR2 FQNEAQ come from the germline V gene (reference sequence). The CDR3 covers 13 residues. The CDR3 loop reads CASSPTVGVEAFF. As DNA, the CDR3 is TGTGCCAGCAGCCCCACGGTGGGGGTCGAAGCTTTCTTT.

In the case of this clonotype: Compared with germline, one end of the junction differs, possibly owing to a read error. This chain joins TRBV4-2 and TRBJ2-7, with TRBD1 as a possible D gene (6 bases). The CDR3 spans 14 residues. The V gene's germline CDR1 is LGHNA and CDR2 YNFKEQ. The CDR3 DNA is TGTGCCAGCAGCCCTCCGGACAGAGACTACGAACAGTACTTC. Translated: CASSPPDRDYEQYF.

The table lists this clonotype with a few counts. The genes are TRBV12-3 or TRBV12-4 and TRBJ2-3; D is undetermined. Trimming removed 10 bases at V and 0 bases at J, with 14 bases between. The CDR3 contains 14 residues. The chain's CDR3 is CAITSGLSTDTQYF. CDR3 sequence (DNA): TGTGCCATAACCTCGGGTCTAAGCACAGATACGCAGTATTTT.

This clonotype was detected only a few times. This chain links TRBV11-1 with TRBJ2-2; 14 bases fit TRBD2. Germline-derived CDR1 and CDR2 are SGHAT and FQDESV (reference sequence). V lost 3 bases, J lost 0 bases, and 6 bases stayed unmatched. The CDR3 covers 19 residues. The CDR3 region is CASSFPTSGGVANTGELFF. The CDR3 nucleotides read TGTGCCAGCAGCTTCCCGACTAGCGGGGGGGTCGCGAACACCGGGGAGCTGTTTTTT.